The 32 T cell receptor beta chains given below trace back to one sample, sequenced in a study of control samples from healthy donors and cancer patients. The data were produced by immunoSEQ multiplex PCR, yet TCRdb's version contains in-frame clones alone and is incomplete. The sample records roughly 130,000 clones, roughly 95% being singletons. Sequencing was done on a sample of blood. Receptors originate from a young man in good health.

The chain is built from TRBV7-2 and TRBJ1-1; D call uncertain. V lost 5 bases and J 8 bases, leaving 21 bases between the germline ends. The CDR3 has 15 residues. CDR1 is SGHTA, CDR2 FQGNSA, per germline. Here the CDR3 reads CASSTEWQSGSEAFF. CDR3 sequence (DNA): TGTGCCAGCAGCACCGAATGGCAAAGCGGCTCGGAAGCTTTCTTT. The variable domain in full, with the rest retrieved from reference TRBV7-2 and TRBJ1-1, is GAGVSQSPSNKVTEKGKDVELRCDPISGHTALYWYRQSLGQGLEFLIYFQGNSAPDKSGLPSDRFSAERTGGSVSTLTIQRTQQEDSAVYLCASSTEWQSGSEAFFGQGTRLTVV.

The rearrangement links TRBV6-1 to TRBJ1-5; D unresolved. This CDR3 is 14 amino acids long. Germline V gives CDR1 MNHNS, CDR2 SASEGT. Trimming took 3 bases from V and 1 from J, leaving 7 bases between them. As DNA, the CDR3 is TGTGCCAGCAGTGATGGCGGCAGCAATCAGCCCCAGCATTTT. Translated: CASSDGGSNQPQHF.

This chain uses TRBV19 with TRBJ1-1; unclear D gene. There are 14 residues in the CDR3. Trimming took 5 bases from V and 3 from J, leaving 13 bases between them. Germline lookup yields CDR1 LNHDA and CDR2 SQIVND (reference sequence). The CDR3 is CASSAGKRHTEAFF. For the CDR3, the DNA is TGTGCCAGTAGTGCCGGGAAGCGGCACACTGAAGCTTTCTTT. The complete variable domain, with remaining parts taken from reference TRBV19 and TRBJ1-1, reads DGGITQSPKYLFRKEGQNVTLSCEQNLNHDAMYWYRQDPGQGLRLIYYSQIVNDFQKGDIAEGYSVSREKKESFPLTVTSAQKNPTAFYLCASSAGKRHTEAFFGQGTRLTVV.

CDR3 amino acids: CASSYPSMNTEAFF. The CDR3 DNA reads as TGTGCCAGCAGTTACCCAAGCATGAACACTGAAGCTTTCTTT. This chain links TRBV6-2 or TRBV6-3 with TRBJ1-1; D is ambiguous. The germline V gene encodes CDR1 MNHEY and CDR2 SVGEGT. V was pared by 2 bases and J by 0 bases, with 7 bases between. The CDR3 contains 14 residues.

This sequence joins TRBV28 and TRBJ1-6; D gene unclear. Between the trimmed V and J ends, which lost 1 base and 6 bases, there was a span of 7 bases. Germline values: CDR1 MDHEN, CDR2 SYDVKM. The CDR3 consists of 14 residues. CDR3 in DNA: TGTGCCAGCAGTTTATACTCCGCTAATTCACCCCTCCACTTT. Translating it yields CASSLYSANSPLHF.

This sequence joins TRBV6-2 or TRBV6-3 and TRBJ2-3; D gene ambiguous. V was trimmed by 2 bases and J by 0 bases, leaving 12 bases between them. This CDR3 has 16 residues. CDR1 and CDR2 from the germline V gene are MNHEY and SVGEGT. The CDR3 bases are TGTGCCAGCAGTTACAGGGTCTCTACGAGCACAGATACGCAGTATTTT. Its translation is CASSYRVSTSTDTQYF.

V usage is TRBV6-5 and J usage is TRBJ1-3; no firm D call. The CDR3 has 12 amino acids. Trimming stripped 6 bases from V and 0 bases from J, with 3 bases between. The germline V gene has CDR1 MNHEY and CDR2 SVGAGI. The CDR3 here is CASRSSGNTIYF. CDR3 in DNA: TGTGCCAGCAGGAGCTCTGGAAACACCATATATTTT.

The chain is built from TRBV6-2 or TRBV6-3 and TRBJ1-5, with D maybe TRBD1 (5 bases). The V gene's germline CDR1 is MNHEY and CDR2 SVGEGT. Trimming took 5 bases from V and 3 from J, leaving 26 bases between them. This CDR3 has 19 residues. As DNA, the CDR3 is TGTGCCAGCAGTCATAACCTACAGGAGGAGATGGGGACCAATCAGCCCCAGCATTTT. It codes for CASSHNLQEEMGTNQPQHF.

This chain links TRBV7-9 with TRBJ2-1; D remains unclear. V gave up 1 base and J gave up 9 bases, with 7 bases separating them. Germline values: CDR1 SEHNR, CDR2 FQNEAQ (reference sequence). CDR3 length: 12 residues. CDR3 sequence reads: CASSLVALEQFF. CDR3 DNA: TGTGCCAGCAGCTTAGTAGCCCTTGAGCAGTTCTTC.

The rearrangement links TRBV15 to TRBJ2-1; 8 bases are a match to TRBD2. Looked up from germline, CDR1 is LNHNV and CDR2 is YYDKDF (reference sequence). The CDR3 runs to 17 residues. The J segment lost 11 bases and the V segment lost 0 bases, leaving 15 bases of the junction unmatched. The CDR3 loop reads CATSRDPSSGVPRQQFF. The CDR3 DNA is TGTGCCACCAGCAGAGATCCCAGTAGCGGGGTCCCGAGGCAGCAGTTCTTC.

J is TRBJ2-7 and V is TRBV28; 7 positions match TRBD1. The germline V gene encodes CDR1 MDHEN and CDR2 SYDVKM. The CDR3 extends over 14 amino acids. Unmatched junction bases numbered 9, after V lost 3 bases and J lost 7 bases. The CDR3 sequence is CASSFGKGAGEQYF. In nucleotides, the CDR3 is TGTGCCAGCAGTTTTGGGAAGGGGGCTGGGGAGCAGTACTTC.

This rearrangement joins TRBV30 to TRBJ2-5; D is unresolved. The germline gives CDR1 GTSNPN, CDR2 SVGIG (reference sequence). The CDR3 length is 12 residues. The germline V and J ends were trimmed by 0 bases and 2 bases, with 4 bases remaining between them. The CDR3 protein is CAWSVGQETQYF. CDR3 nucleotide sequence: TGTGCCTGGAGTGTAGGGCAAGAGACCCAGTACTTC.

Note on this clone: This CDR3 is also generated by other DNA sequences in the sample. The rearrangement joins TRBV7-8 to TRBJ2-7; the D is unclear. V was pared by 2 bases and J by 0 bases, with 2 bases between. Germline V gives CDR1 SGHVS, CDR2 FQNEAQ. The CDR3 loop spans 12 amino acids. For the CDR3, the DNA is TGTGCCAGCAGCTTAAGCTCCTACGAGCAGTACTTC. It is translated as CASSLSSYEQYF. The full variable domain, in which reference TRBV7-8 and TRBJ2-7 provide the parts outside the CDR3, is GAGVSQSPRYKVAKRGQDVALRCDPISGHVSLFWYQQALGQGPEFLTYFQNEAQLDKSGLPSDRFFAERPEGSVSTLKIQRTQQEDSAVYLCASSLSSYEQYFGPGTRLTVT.

The chain joins TRBV10-3 to TRBJ2-5; 7 bases agree with TRBD2. With 2 bases clipped from V and 0 bases from J, the junction kept 9 bases outside the gene matches. Germline V gene sequence: CDR1 ENHRY, CDR2 SYGVKD. The CDR3 spans 17 residues. The CDR3 DNA is TGTGCCATCAGTGAGGGGAAGACTAGCCATAACCAAGAGACCCAGTACTTC. This encodes CAISEGKTSHNQETQYF.

The J gene is TRBJ2-2, the V gene TRBV7-2; 8 nucleotides line up with TRBD1. Germline V gene data show CDR1 as SGHTA and CDR2 as FQGNSA. CDR3 length: 14 amino acids. V was pared by 5 bases and J by 6 bases, with 5 bases of the junction left unmatched. CDR3 loop: CASSGGQVAGELFF. The CDR3 DNA follows: TGTGCCAGCAGCGGGGGACAGGTTGCCGGGGAGCTGTTTTTT.

This clone was counted a single time. The rearrangement joins TRBV19 to TRBJ1-3; no definite D call. CDR1 LNHDA and CDR2 SQIVND come from the germline V gene (reference sequence). This CDR3 region has 12 residues. Trimming took 10 bases from V and 4 from J, leaving 11 bases between them. The CDR3 nucleotides read TGTGCCACCTCGGCTGGAGGAAACACCATATATTTT. It translates to CATSAGGNTIYF. Complete variable domain (other parts from reference TRBV19 and TRBJ1-3): DGGITQSPKYLFRKEGQNVTLSCEQNLNHDAMYWYRQDPGQGLRLIYYSQIVNDFQKGDIAEGYSVSREKKESFPLTVTSAQKNPTAFYLCATSAGGNTIYFGEGSWLTVV.

J is TRBJ2-3 and V is TRBV14; 7 bases are shared with TRBD2. This CDR3 region has 17 residues. The ends lost 0 bases at V and 0 bases at J; junction bases unmatched: 6. Germline V gene data show CDR1 as SGHDN and CDR2 as FVKESK. The CDR3, as DNA: TGTGCCAGCAGCCAAGATCTGAGCGGGGCCAGCACAGATACGCAGTATTTT. Translation gives CASSQDLSGASTDTQYF.

The chain is built from TRBV28 and TRBJ2-7; perhaps D is TRBD1 or TRBD2 (5 bases each). CDR1 is MDHEN and CDR2 is SYDVKM in the germline V gene. Trimming removed 5 bases at V and 9 bases at J, with 14 bases between. The CDR3 contains 12 residues. The CDR3 coding sequence is TGTGCCAGCAGTCCCCCCCGGGGCCCGCAGTACTTC. Translated: CASSPPRGPQYF.

The chain recombines TRBV5-1 with TRBJ2-5, with 9 nucleotides matching TRBD1. CDR3 length: 15 residues. Germline CDR1 and CDR2: SGHRS and YFSETQ. The V gene end was trimmed by 4 bases and the J gene end by 5 bases; junction bases not matched to a gene: 9. The CDR3: CASSNRDREEETQYF. In DNA, the CDR3 is TGCGCCAGCAGCAACCGGGACAGGGAGGAGGAGACCCAGTACTTC.

The rearrangement uses TRBV4-1 and TRBJ1-6; D might be TRBD1 (5 bases). Germline CDR1 MGHRA, CDR2 YSYEKL. Trimming shortened V by 3 bases and J by 3 bases, and 21 bases separated the two germline ends. CDR3 length: 19 amino acids. CDR3: CASSHLPRQGRFYNSPLHF. DNA for the CDR3: TGCGCCAGCAGCCACCTCCCCCGGCAGGGCCGCTTCTATAATTCACCCCTCCACTTT.

The chain links TRBV5-5 to TRBJ2-1, with unresolved D. This CDR3 is built from 15 residues. CDR1 is SGHKS and CDR2 is YYEKEE in the germline V gene (reference sequence). Trimming removed 4 bases from V and 0 bases from J, with 11 bases in between. CDR3 coding DNA: TGTGCCAGCAGCGCGAACAGCGACTCCTACAATGAGCAGTTCTTC. Translating gives CASSANSDSYNEQFF.

The count of this clone is one. The V gene is TRBV13, the J gene TRBJ1-2; D is unclear. Trimming shortened V by 3 bases and J by 2 bases, and 7 bases separated the two germline ends. This CDR3 is 13 amino acids long. The germline V gene has CDR1 PRHDT and CDR2 FYEKMQ (reference sequence). The CDR3: CASSLNVNYGYTF. CDR3 in DNA: TGTGCCAGCAGCTTGAACGTAAACTATGGCTACACCTTC.

The chain joins TRBV7-9 to TRBJ1-4, with D possibly TRBD1 on 6 matching bases. Between the trimmed V and J ends, which lost 6 bases and 12 bases, there was a span of 26 bases. CDR3 size: 16 residues. Looked up from germline, CDR1 is SEHNR and CDR2 is FQNEAQ (reference sequence). The chain's CDR3 is CASSHNRREGEVQLFF. Written as DNA, the CDR3 is TGTGCCAGCAGTCATAACAGAAGGGAGGGGGAGGTCCAACTGTTTTTT. Combining the CDR3 with reference TRBV7-9 and TRBJ1-4 gives the whole variable domain DTGVSQNPRHKITKRGQNVTFRCDPISEHNRLYWYRQTLGQGPEFLTYFQNEAQLEKSRLLSDRFSAERPKGSFSTLEIQRTEQGDSAMYLCASSHNRREGEVQLFFGSGTQLSVL.

This chain joins TRBV2 and TRBJ2-3, with a possible D match to TRBD2 (6 bases). Germline V gene sequence: CDR1 SNHLY, CDR2 FYNNEI. The CDR3 totals 15 residues. Trimming took off 8 bases at V and 5 bases at J, with 20 bases between the two ends. CDR3 in DNA: TGTGCCAGCCGCGCTATCTCGGGGGTAGGAGATACGCAGTATTTT. Protein sequence: CASRAISGVGDTQYF.

The chain joins TRBV27 to TRBJ2-5, with D perhaps TRBD1 (5 bases). From germline, CDR1 is MNHEY and CDR2 SMNVEV (reference sequence). V was trimmed by 7 bases and J by 5 bases, leaving 17 bases between them. CDR3 length equals 14 residues. CDR3 in amino acids: CASTPGDSRETQYF. The CDR3 bases are TGTGCCAGCACCCCTGGAGACAGTCGTGAGACCCAGTACTTC.

The chain employs TRBV5-5 and TRBJ1-2; D is uncertain. The CDR3 contains 13 residues. Germline V CDR1 and CDR2: SGHKS, YYEKEE (reference sequence). V lost 3 bases and J lost 5, with 11 bases in between. In nucleotides, the CDR3 is TGTGCCAGCAGCTCAGTCGGAAATTATGGCTACACCTTC. Protein sequence: CASSSVGNYGYTF.

V is TRBV27 and J is TRBJ2-7; TRBD1 matches 9 bases. CDR1 is MNHEY, CDR2 SMNVEV, per germline (reference sequence). V lost 5 bases, J lost 4 bases, and 9 bases stayed unmatched. The CDR3 has 15 residues. CDR3: CASSEIGTGFYEQYF. In DNA form, the CDR3 reads TGTGCCAGCAGTGAAATCGGGACAGGGTTTTACGAGCAGTACTTC.

The chain joins TRBV6-1 to TRBJ1-5; the match to TRBD1 covers 8 bases. J gave up 5 bases and V 1 base, and 19 bases lay outside the gene matches. This CDR3 spans 20 amino acids. The germline CDR1 and CDR2 sequences are MNHNS and SASEGT. CDR3 residues: CASSEGEDRGGSTRYQPQHF. In DNA, the CDR3 is TGTGCCAGCAGTGAAGGCGAAGACAGGGGAGGGTCGACGCGTTATCAGCCCCAGCATTTT.

J is TRBJ2-1 and V is TRBV3-1 (or the pseudogene TRBV3-2), with D possibly being TRBD2 (6 bases). Germline V CDR1 and CDR2: LGHDT, YNNKEL (reference sequence). Trimming shortened V by 0 bases and J by 10 bases, and 13 bases separated the two germline ends. There are 14 residues in the CDR3. CDR3 sequence (DNA): TGTGCCAGCAGCCAAGATGGAGGGGACGGAGAGCAGTTCTTC. Amino acid sequence: CASSQDGGDGEQFF.

The chain has TRBV7-2 and TRBJ1-5; D call uncertain. The germline CDR1 and CDR2 sequences are SGHTA and FQGNSA. The length of the CDR3 is 15 residues. V was trimmed by 2 bases and J by 2 bases, leaving 10 bases between them. This CDR3 reads CASSLRWQGNQPQHF. CDR3 DNA: TGTGCCAGCAGCTTACGGTGGCAGGGCAATCAGCCCCAGCATTTT.

This clone was detected once. The rearrangement links TRBV9 to TRBJ2-2; D may be TRBD1 or TRBD2 (5 bases each). Looked up from germline, CDR1 is SGDLS and CDR2 is YYNGEE. With 4 bases removed from V and 1 base from J, the gap between germline ends came to 20 bases. The CDR3 runs to 18 residues. Written as DNA, the CDR3 is TGTGCCAGCAGCCCTATCCCTCTGAGGGGCGGGAACACCGGGGAGCTGTTTTTT. This sequence encodes CASSPIPLRGGNTGELFF.

This clone was picked up one time. The rearrangement joins TRBV7-8 to TRBJ2-3, with a tentative D call TRBD1 (6 bases). The CDR3 contains 14 residues. Trimming cost V 5 bases and J 6 bases, with 15 bases left between them. Germline assignment: CDR1 SGHVS and CDR2 FQNEAQ. The CDR3 sequence: CASSRGQGKDTQYF. The CDR3 nucleotides are TGTGCCAGCAGCCGAGGCCAGGGGAAGGATACGCAGTATTTT.